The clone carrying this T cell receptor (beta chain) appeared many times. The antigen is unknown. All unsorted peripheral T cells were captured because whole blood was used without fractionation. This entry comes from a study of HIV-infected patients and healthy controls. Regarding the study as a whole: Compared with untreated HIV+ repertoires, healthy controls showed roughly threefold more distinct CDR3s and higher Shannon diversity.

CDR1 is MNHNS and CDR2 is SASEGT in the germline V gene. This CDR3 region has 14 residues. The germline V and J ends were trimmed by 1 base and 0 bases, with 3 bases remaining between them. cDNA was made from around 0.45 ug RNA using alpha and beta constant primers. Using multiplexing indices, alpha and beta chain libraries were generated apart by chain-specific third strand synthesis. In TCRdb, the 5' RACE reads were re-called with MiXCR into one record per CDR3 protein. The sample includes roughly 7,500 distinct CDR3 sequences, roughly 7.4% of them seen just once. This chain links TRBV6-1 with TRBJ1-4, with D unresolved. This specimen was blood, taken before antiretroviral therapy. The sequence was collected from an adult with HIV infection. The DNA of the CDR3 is TGTGCCAGCAGTGAAGGCTCAACTAATGAAAAACTGTTTTTT. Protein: CASSEGSTNEKLFF.